This T cell receptor (beta chain) appears in the sequencing data of a study of human T cells and chemical hapten exposure. V was trimmed by 5 bases and J by 5 bases, leaving 12 bases between them. This CDR3 spans 13 amino acids. Germline lookup yields CDR1 PRHDT and CDR2 FYEKMQ (reference sequence). As to time point: patch test 3, about 24 weeks after DPC sensitization. Treatment noted: therapeutic diphenylcyclopropenone sensitization with weekly scalp DPC. Sequencing started from total RNA isolated from unfractionated whole blood. Under the authors' procedure: Samples ranged from roughly 23,224 to 690,600 TCRs, with a median of 95,638. A single record per CDR3 protein comes from TCRdb applying MiXCR to the RACE reads. In this record, the V and J calls reflect TCRdb's handling and not the investigators' own analysis. Among some 89,000 distinct CDR3 sequences, 25% to 30% were seen once, and the ten largest hold 10%.

This clonotype was sampled from a man in his forties with alopecia areata. Some clones in this sample may be carry-over from other donors' samples. The input for sequencing was whole blood, taken in connection with sensitization to the hapten diphenylcyclopropenone (DPC). This sequence joins TRBV13 and TRBJ2-5; D not certain. In nucleotides, the CDR3 is TGTGCCAGCAGCAAACAGCCCCGGGAGACCCAGTACTTC. This sequence encodes CASSKQPRETQYF.